Listed below are T cell receptor beta chains from one sample, sequenced in a study of blood T cell repertoires in COVID-19. Produced via immunoSEQ multiplex PCR; TCRdb's table is partial and in-frame only. Of about 94,000 clones in the sample, around 90% were seen once. The sample taken for sequencing was peripheral blood. The receptors shown here come from a woman of 80 years or more with acute or convalescent COVID-19. Both conserved end residues are part of each CDR3. The order of the fields is V gene, clone size, D gene, J gene, CDR3 protein, CDR3 DNA. D genes are given only for firm matches. A row's size may be missing; if present it is once, few, many or a size class.

>TRBV7-2|NA|TRBD2|TRBJ2-7
CASSLAQGGGGQQYF
TGTGCCAGCAGCTTAGCGCAAGGCGGGGGGGGTCAGCAGTACTTC
>TRBV3-1/TRBV3-2|NA|TRBD1|TRBJ1-2
CASSQGTGGGYGYTF
TGTGCCAGCAGCCAAGGGACAGGGGGAGGCTATGGCTACACCTTC
>TRBV20-1|few|NA|TRBJ1-2
CSARVTGGYTF
TGCAGTGCTAGAGTCACGGGGGGCTACACCTTC
>TRBV6-5|NA|TRBD2|TRBJ2-7
CASSPGTSGYEQYF
TGTGCCAGCAGTCCCGGGACTAGCGGCTACGAGCAGTACTTC
>TRBV6-6|NA|NA|TRBJ2-5
CASIRGLAETQYF
TGTGCCAGCATCCGAGGGTTAGCGGAGACCCAGTACTTC
>TRBV25-1|once|NA|TRBJ2-3
CASSESVRGYTDTQYF
TGTGCCAGCAGTGAATCTGTCAGAGGATACACAGATACGCAGTATTTT
>TRBV19|NA|NA|TRBJ1-2
CASSTDSGYGYTF
TGTGCCAGTAGTACGGACAGTGGCTATGGCTACACCTTC
>TRBV9|NA|NA|TRBJ2-3
CASSRREGGGSTDTQYF
TGTGCCAGCAGCCGAAGGGAAGGGGGGGGCAGCACAGATACGCAGTATTTT
>TRBV19|NA|TRBD1|TRBJ1-5
CASSLGTGGSQPQHF
TGTGCCAGTAGTCTCGGGACAGGGGGCAGCCAGCCCCAGCATTTT
>TRBV19|NA|TRBD2|TRBJ2-3
CASSTQLAGGPLGTQYF
TGTGCCAGTAGTACGCAACTAGCGGGAGGGCCTTTGGGTACGCAGTATTTT
>TRBV6-5|NA|NA|TRBJ2-7
CASSLASEQYF
TGTGCCAGCAGCCTAGCTTCCGAGCAGTACTTC
>TRBV19|NA|NA|TRBJ2-3
CASSARTGGRTDTQYF
TGTGCCAGTAGTGCCCGGACAGGTGGGAGGACAGATACGCAGTATTTT
>TRBV4-3|NA|NA|TRBJ2-2
CASSQDFLVTGELFF
TGCGCCAGCAGCCAAGATTTCCTAGTCACCGGGGAGCTGTTTTTT
>TRBV4-2|NA|NA|TRBJ1-4
CASSQEVTGEKLFF
TGTGCCAGCAGCCAAGAGGTAACGGGTGAAAAACTGTTTTTT
>TRBV19|once|TRBD1|TRBJ2-5
CASSIGQGIQETQYF
TGTGCCAGTAGTATAGGACAGGGGATACAAGAGACCCAGTACTTC
>TRBV19|NA|NA|TRBJ1-1
CASSIEARPGTEAFF
TGTGCCAGTAGTATAGAGGCCAGGCCGGGGACTGAAGCTTTCTTT
>TRBV30|once|NA|TRBJ1-5
CAWSSGQGGNQPQHF
NA
>TRBV2|NA|TRBD2|TRBJ2-1
CASRGGLAVYNEQFF
TGTGCCAGCAGGGGAGGACTAGCGGTATACAATGAGCAGTTCTTC